This T cell receptor (beta chain) was captured in a study of cytomegalovirus exposure and HLA in healthy donors. Study results and caveats: Cytomegalovirus status, reportedly, was diagnosed with high specificity and sensitivity by the classifier.

Details on this clone: Its specificity is not known.

The CDR3 has 15 residues. Germline V gene lookup returns CDR1 MNHEY and CDR2 SMNVEV (reference sequence). V shed 1 base, J shed 3 bases, and the junction held 2 bases outside the gene matches. The protocol was immunoSEQ multiplex PCR, while the TCRdb copy is restricted to in-frame clones and leaves out a portion. The top ten clones hold approximately 3% of a sample with about 260,000 clones, 90% of them seen once. The donors were members of the validation cohort comprising some 130 subjects, separate from the roughly 600-subject first cohort. This clonotype originated in a woman between 25 and 40 years old in good health and CMV-seronegative. The V and J genes are TRBV27 and TRBJ2-3, with 9 bases that match TRBD1. Input material: PBMCs. The CDR3 spells CASSLYRGQTDTQYF. The CDR3 region has the DNA TGTGCCAGCAGTTTATACAGGGGGCAGACAGATACGCAGTATTTT.